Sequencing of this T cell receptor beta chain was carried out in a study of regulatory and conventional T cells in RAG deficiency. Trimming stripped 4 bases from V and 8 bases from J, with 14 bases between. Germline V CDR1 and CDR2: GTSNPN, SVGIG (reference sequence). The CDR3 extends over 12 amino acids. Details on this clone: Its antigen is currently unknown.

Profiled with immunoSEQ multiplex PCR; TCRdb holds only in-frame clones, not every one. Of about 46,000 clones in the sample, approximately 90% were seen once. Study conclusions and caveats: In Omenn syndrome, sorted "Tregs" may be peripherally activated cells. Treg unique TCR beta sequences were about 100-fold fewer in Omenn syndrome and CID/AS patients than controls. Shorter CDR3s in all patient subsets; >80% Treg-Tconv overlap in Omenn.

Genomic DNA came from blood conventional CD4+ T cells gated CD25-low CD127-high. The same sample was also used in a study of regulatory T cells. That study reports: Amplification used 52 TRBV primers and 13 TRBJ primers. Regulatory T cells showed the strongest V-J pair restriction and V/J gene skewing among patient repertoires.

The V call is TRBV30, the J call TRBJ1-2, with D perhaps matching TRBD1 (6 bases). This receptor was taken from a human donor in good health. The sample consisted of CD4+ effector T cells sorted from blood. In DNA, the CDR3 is TGTGCCTGGATCGAAGGGGGAGAGGGCTACACCTTC. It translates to CAWIEGGEGYTF.